One sample yielded the 6 T cell receptor beta chains listed below, sequenced in a study of brain T cells in children with intractable seizures. Clones were read by immunoSEQ multiplex PCR, and TCRdb kept only the in-frame ones, dropping some. The sample lists around 340,000 clones; nearly 95% were seen once. The sample's time point: blood from clinic visit 5 months post-surgery; TSC patient then seizure free. This specimen consisted of peripheral blood, obtained 5 to 6 months after surgery. Receptors were obtained from a boy under two years old with tuberous sclerosis and intractable seizures.

The chain combines TRBV5-1 with TRBJ1-2; D gene ambiguous. V gave up 0 bases and J gave up 4 bases, with 4 bases separating them. CDR1 is SGHRS and CDR2 is YFSETQ in the germline V gene. The CDR3 contains 12 residues. CDR3 DNA: TGCGCCAGCAGCTTGGGCCGCTATGGCTACACCTTC. Its protein is CASSLGRYGYTF.

This clone was detected once. The chain combines TRBV6-1 with TRBJ2-2, with 9 bases lining up with TRBD1. The CDR3 covers 13 residues. The V and J ends lost 6 bases and 6 bases, in that order; junction bases with no gene match: 2. Germline V gene lookup returns CDR1 MNHNS and CDR2 SASEGT. The CDR3 sequence is CASRGQGPGELFF. The CDR3 DNA reads TGTGCCAGCAGGGGACAGGGCCCCGGGGAGCTGTTTTTT.

The chain employs TRBV12-2 and TRBJ2-1. TRBV12-2 has pseudogene status. The CDR3 sequence is 18 residues long. CDR3 amino acids: CASRLAPRRMSSYNEQFF. The CDR3, as DNA: TGTGCAAGTCGCTTAGCGCCTCGACGGATGAGCTCCTACAATGAGCAGTTCTTC.

The rearrangement joins TRBV12-3 or TRBV12-4 to TRBJ2-1; D gene uncertain. Trimming took 6 bases from V and 9 from J, leaving 12 bases between them. This CDR3 has 12 residues. In nucleotides, the CDR3 is TGTGCCAGCAGCTCACAGCAATCTGAGCAGTTCTTC. Amino acid sequence: CASSSQQSEQFF.

The genes are TRBV7-9 and TRBJ1-2, with D uncertain. There are 14 residues in the CDR3. Trimming left V 1 base short and J 0 bases short, with 6 bases between. Germline V gene data show CDR1 as SEHNR and CDR2 as FQNEAQ (reference sequence). As DNA, the CDR3 is TGTGCCAGCAGCTTAGGGGGTACTAACTATGGCTACACCTTC. Encoded protein: CASSLGGTNYGYTF. The variable domain in full, with the rest retrieved from reference TRBV7-9 and TRBJ1-2, is DTGVSQNPRHKITKRGQNVTFRCDPISEHNRLYWYRQTLGQGPEFLTYFQNEAQLEKSRLLSDRFSAERPKGSFSTLEIQRTEQGDSAMYLCASSLGGTNYGYTFGSGTRLTVV.

The V call is TRBV28, the J call TRBJ2-7; tentative D call: TRBD1 (6 bases). CDR3 length: 15 residues. V lost 6 bases and J 2 bases, leaving 17 bases between the germline ends. Looked up from germline, CDR1 is MDHEN and CDR2 is SYDVKM. CDR3 bases: TGTGCCAGCAGGGCCGAGGGGACAAAGACCTACGAGCAGTACTTC. It yields the protein CASRAEGTKTYEQYF.